The T cell receptor beta chain described here comes from a study of cytomegalovirus exposure and HLA in healthy donors. Study-wide points: In a later analysis, CMV-associated beta chains were mostly HLA-associated, it appeared. For most subjects, TCR beta sequences were reported to predict HLA-A and HLA-B alleles with accuracy. Of the V segments, some could not be distinguished, including TRBV6-2 and TRBV6-3, and were excluded. Researchers catalogued 164 TCR beta chains as cytomegalovirus-associated.

The PCR was carried out with 60 Vbeta primers and 13 Jbeta primers. Sequenced by immunoSEQ multiplex PCR; TCRdb stores in-frame clones only, minus some. This repertoire includes approximately 75,000 clones. CDR1 SGHVS and CDR2 FNYEAQ come from the germline V gene. CDR3 length equals 17 residues. Trimming at V came to 5 bases and at J to 5 bases, leaving 13 bases not matched to a gene. A remark on this clone: Its antigen is not identified.

The sequence derives from a boy between 10 and 17 years old in good health and CMV-seronegative. The chain couples TRBV7-6 to TRBJ2-4; 9 nucleotides line up with TRBD1. The sequenced sample consisted of PBMCs. In DNA, the CDR3 is TGTGCCAGCAGCCCTAAGGTCGGGACAGGGTGGGAAAACATTCAGTACTTC. Translating gives CASSPKVGTGWENIQYF.